This TCR beta chain derives from a study of Tregs in tolerant kidney transplant recipients. V lost 6 bases, J lost 7 bases, and 4 bases stayed unmatched. Germline V gene lookup returns CDR1 WNHNN and CDR2 SYGVQD (reference sequence). The CDR3 runs 13 residues. Comment on this clone: Its antigen remains unidentified. The read falls 3 residues short of the CDR3 end, and the missing part is taken from the germline J gene.

This table comes from immunoSEQ multiplex PCR, and its TCRdb copy is limited to in-frame clones, with some not included. Seen in this sample are under 55,000 clones; the ten most common clones hold about 0.76%. Whole-study findings and limits: Validation in larger populations is needed because few patients were studied. No direct test of biological reproducibility was done here.

The gene calls are TRBV10-1 and TRBJ1-4; 8 bases are a match to TRBD1. This specimen consisted of CD4+ T cells from blood, obtained before the transplant. The sequence was collected from a human donor who received a combined kidney and bone marrow transplant. CDR3 in amino acids: CASSSGTGEKLFF. The CDR3 bases that were read are TGCGCCAGCAGCTCAGGGACAGGTGAAAAA.